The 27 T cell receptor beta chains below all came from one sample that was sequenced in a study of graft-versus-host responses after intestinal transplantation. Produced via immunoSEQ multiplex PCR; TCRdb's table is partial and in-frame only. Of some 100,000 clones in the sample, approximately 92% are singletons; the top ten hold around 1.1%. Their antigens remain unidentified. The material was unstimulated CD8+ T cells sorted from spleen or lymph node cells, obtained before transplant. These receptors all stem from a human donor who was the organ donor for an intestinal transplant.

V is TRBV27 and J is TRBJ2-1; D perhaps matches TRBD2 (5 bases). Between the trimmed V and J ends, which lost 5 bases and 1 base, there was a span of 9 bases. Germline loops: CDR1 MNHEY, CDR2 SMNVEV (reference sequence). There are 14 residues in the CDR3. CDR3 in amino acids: CASSVRGSYNEQFF. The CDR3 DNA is TGTGCCAGCAGTGTTCGGGGTTCCTACAATGAGCAGTTCTTC.

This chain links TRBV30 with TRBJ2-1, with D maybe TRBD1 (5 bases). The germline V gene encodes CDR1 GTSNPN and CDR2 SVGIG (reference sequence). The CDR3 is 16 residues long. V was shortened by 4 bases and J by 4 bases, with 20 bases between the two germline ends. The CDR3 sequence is CAWTPSLGAKYNEQFF. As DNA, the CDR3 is TGTGCCTGGACCCCCTCGTTAGGGGCGAAATACAATGAGCAGTTCTTC.

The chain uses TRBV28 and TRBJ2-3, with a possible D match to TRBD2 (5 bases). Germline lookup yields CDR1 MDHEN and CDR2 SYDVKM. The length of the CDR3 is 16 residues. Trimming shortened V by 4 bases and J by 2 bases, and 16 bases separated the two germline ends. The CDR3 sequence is CASSSVQRRYTDTQYF. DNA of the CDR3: TGTGCCAGCAGTTCCGTCCAGCGGAGGTACACAGATACGCAGTATTTT.

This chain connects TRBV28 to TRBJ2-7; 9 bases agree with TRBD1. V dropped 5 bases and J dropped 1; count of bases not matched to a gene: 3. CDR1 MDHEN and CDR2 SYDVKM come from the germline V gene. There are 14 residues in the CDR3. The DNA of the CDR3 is TGTGCCAGCAGTGGCGGGACAGGGTCCTACGAGCAGTACTTC. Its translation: CASSGGTGSYEQYF.

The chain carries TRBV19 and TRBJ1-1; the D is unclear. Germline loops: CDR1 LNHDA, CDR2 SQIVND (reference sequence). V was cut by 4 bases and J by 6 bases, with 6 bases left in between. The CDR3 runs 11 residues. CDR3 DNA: TGTGCCAGTAGTACCAATGCTGAAGCTTTCTTT. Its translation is CASSTNAEAFF. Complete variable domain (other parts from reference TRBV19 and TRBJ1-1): DGGITQSPKYLFRKEGQNVTLSCEQNLNHDAMYWYRQDPGQGLRLIYYSQIVNDFQKGDIAEGYSVSREKKESFPLTVTSAQKNPTAFYLCASSTNAEAFFGQGTRLTVV.

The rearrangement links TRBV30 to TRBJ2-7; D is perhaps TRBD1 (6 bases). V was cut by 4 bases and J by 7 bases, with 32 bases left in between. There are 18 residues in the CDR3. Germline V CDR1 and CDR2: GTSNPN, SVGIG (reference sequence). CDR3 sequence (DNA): TGTGCCTGGACCCACCAAGGCGCCCTCAGGGGCTCGAGTCGGGAGCAGTACTTC. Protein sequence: CAWTHQGALRGSSREQYF.

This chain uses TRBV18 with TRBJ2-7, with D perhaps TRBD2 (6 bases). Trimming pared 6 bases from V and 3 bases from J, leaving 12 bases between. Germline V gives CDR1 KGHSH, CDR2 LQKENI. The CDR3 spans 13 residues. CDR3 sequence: CASSRETSYEQYF. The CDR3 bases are TGTGCCAGCTCGCGGGAAACGAGCTACGAGCAGTACTTC.

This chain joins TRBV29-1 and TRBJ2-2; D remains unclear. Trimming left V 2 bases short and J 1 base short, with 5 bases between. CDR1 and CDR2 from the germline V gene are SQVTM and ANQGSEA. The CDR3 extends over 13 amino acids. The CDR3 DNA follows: TGCAGCGTTGAATCGGGGAACACCGGGGAGCTGTTTTTT. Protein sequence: CSVESGNTGELFF.

DNA of the CDR3: TGTGCCAGCAGCCGCTGGGGGGGACAGGGCCCTCAGCCCCAGCATTTT. Its translation is CASSRWGGQGPQPQHF. The chain uses TRBV7-6 and TRBJ1-5; 9 bases agree with TRBD1. The germline V gene has CDR1 SGHVS and CDR2 FNYEAQ. Losses at the gene ends were 5 bases for V and 6 bases for J; bases not matched to a gene: 11. The CDR3 has 16 residues.

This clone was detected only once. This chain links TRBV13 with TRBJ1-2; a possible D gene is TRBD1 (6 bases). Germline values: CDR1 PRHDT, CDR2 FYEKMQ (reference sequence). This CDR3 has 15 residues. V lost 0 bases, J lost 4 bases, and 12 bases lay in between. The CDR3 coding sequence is TGTGCCAGCAGCTTAGGTAGGACAGAAGTCTATGGCTACACCTTC. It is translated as CASSLGRTEVYGYTF.

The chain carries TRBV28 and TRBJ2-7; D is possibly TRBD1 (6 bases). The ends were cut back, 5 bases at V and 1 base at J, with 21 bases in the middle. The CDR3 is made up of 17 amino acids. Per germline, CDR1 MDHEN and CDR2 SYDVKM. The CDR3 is CASSGSFRGTTSYEQYF. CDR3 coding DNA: TGTGCCAGCAGTGGATCGTTCAGGGGTACGACATCCTACGAGCAGTACTTC. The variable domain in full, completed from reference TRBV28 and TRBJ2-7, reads DVKVTQSSRYLVKRTGEKVFLECVQDMDHENMFWYRQDPGLGLRLIYFSYDVKMKEKGDIPEGYSVSREKKERFSLILESASTNQTSMYLCASSGSFRGTTSYEQYFGPGTRLTVT.

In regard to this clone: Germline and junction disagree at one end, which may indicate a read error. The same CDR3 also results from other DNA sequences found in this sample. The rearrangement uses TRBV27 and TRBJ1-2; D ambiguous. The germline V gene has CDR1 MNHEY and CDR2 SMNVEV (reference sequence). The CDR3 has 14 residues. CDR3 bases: TGTGCCAGCAGTTTACGGGGATCCAACTATGGTTACACCTTC. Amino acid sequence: CASSLRGSNYGYTF.

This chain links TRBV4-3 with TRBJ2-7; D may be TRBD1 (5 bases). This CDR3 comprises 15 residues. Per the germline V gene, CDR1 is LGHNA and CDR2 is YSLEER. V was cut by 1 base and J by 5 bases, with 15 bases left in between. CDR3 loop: CASSQGTRPGHEQYF. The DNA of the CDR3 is TGCGCCAGCAGCCAAGGTACCAGACCAGGGCACGAGCAGTACTTC.

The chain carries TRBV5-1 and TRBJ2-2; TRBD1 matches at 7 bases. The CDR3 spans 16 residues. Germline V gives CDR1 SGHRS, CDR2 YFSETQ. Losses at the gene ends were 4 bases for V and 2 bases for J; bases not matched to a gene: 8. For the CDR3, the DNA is TGCGCCAGCAGCCCTTACAGGGGTGGAAACACCGGGGAGCTGTTTTTT. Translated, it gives CASSPYRGGNTGELFF.

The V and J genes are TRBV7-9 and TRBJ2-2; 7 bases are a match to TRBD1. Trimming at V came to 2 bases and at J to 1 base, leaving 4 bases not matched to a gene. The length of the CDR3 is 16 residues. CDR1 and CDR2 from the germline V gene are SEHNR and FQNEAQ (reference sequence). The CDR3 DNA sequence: TGTGCCAGCAGCTTAAGAGACAGGGTGAACACCGGGGAGCTGTTTTTT. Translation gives CASSLRDRVNTGELFF.

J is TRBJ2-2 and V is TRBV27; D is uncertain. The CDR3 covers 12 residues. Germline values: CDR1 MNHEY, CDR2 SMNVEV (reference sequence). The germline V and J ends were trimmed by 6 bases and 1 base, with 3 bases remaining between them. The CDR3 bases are TGTGCCAGCAGCCAGAACACCGGGGAGCTGTTTTTT. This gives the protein CASSQNTGELFF.

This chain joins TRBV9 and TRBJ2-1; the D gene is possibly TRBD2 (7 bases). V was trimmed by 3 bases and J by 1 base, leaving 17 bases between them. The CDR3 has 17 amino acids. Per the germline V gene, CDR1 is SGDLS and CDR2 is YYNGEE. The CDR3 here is CASSAPLGGGSYNEQFF. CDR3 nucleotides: TGTGCCAGCAGCGCCCCATTAGGGGGGGGGTCCTACAATGAGCAGTTCTTC.

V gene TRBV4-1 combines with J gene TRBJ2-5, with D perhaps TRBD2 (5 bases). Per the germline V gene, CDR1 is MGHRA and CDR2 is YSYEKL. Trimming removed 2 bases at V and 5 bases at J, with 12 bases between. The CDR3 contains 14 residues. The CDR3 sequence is CASSQRRVWETQYF. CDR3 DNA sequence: TGCGCCAGCAGCCAAAGGCGGGTTTGGGAGACCCAGTACTTC.

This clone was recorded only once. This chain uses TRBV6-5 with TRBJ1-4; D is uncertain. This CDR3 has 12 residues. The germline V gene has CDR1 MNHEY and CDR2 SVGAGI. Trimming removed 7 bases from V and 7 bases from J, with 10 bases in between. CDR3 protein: CASTDNFEKLFF. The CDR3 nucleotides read TGTGCCAGCACTGACAACTTTGAAAAACTGTTTTTT.

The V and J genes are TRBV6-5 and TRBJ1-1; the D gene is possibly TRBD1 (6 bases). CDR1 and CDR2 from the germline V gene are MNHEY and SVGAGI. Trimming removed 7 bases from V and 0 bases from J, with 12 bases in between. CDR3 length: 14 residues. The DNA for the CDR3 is TGTGCCAGCACCCCCACAGGGATGAACACTGAAGCTTTCTTT. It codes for CASTPTGMNTEAFF.

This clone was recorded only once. CDR3 residues: CASSPGQDYEQYF. The CDR3 nucleotides are TGTGCCAGCAGCCCTGGACAGGACTACGAGCAGTACTTC. V is TRBV7-9 and J is TRBJ2-7, with TRBD1 matching over 7 bases. V was clipped by 5 bases and J by 3 bases; unmatched bases: 4. The CDR3 loop spans 13 amino acids. CDR1 SEHNR and CDR2 FQNEAQ come from the germline V gene (reference sequence).

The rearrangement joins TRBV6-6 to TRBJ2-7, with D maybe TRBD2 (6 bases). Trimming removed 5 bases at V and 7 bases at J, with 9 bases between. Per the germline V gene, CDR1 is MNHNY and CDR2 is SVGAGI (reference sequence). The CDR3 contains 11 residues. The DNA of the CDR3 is TGTGCCAGCAGTGCGGAGGGGGAGCAGTACTTC. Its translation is CASSAEGEQYF.

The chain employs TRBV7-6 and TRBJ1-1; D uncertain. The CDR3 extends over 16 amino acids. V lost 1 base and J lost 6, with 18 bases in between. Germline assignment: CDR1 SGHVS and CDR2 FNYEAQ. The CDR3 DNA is TGTGCCAGCAGCTTAGGAACTCACACCACTATTCCTGAAGCTTTCTTT. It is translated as CASSLGTHTTIPEAFF.

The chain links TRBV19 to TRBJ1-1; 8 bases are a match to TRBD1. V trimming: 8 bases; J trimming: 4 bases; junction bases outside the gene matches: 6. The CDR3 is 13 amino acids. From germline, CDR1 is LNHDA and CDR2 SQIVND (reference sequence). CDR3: CASFLTGGTEAFF. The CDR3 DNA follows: TGTGCCAGTTTCTTAACAGGGGGCACTGAAGCTTTCTTT.

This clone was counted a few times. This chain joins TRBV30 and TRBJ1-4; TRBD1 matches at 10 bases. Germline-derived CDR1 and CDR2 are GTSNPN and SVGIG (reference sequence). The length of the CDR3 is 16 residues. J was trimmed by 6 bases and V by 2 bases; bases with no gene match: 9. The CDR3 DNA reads TGTGCCTGGAGTCCCCAACCGGGACAGGGGTATGAAAAACTGTTTTTT. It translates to CAWSPQPGQGYEKLFF.

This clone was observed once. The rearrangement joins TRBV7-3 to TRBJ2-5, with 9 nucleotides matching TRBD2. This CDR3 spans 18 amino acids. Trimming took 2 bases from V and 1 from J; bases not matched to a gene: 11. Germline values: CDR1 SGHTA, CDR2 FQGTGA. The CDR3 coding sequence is TGTGCCAGCAGCTTAGGAATTAGCGGGGGCACACCCCAAGAGACCCAGTACTTC. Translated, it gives CASSLGISGGTPQETQYF.

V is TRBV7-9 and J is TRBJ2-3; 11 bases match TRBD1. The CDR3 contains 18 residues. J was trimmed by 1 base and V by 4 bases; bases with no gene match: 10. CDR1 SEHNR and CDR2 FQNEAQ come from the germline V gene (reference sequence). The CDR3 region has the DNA TGTGCCAGCAGCTCGGAACTGGGACAGGGGGGACGCACAGATACGCAGTATTTT. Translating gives CASSSELGQGGRTDTQYF. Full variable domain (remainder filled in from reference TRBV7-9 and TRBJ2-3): DTGVSQNPRHKITKRGQNVTFRCDPISEHNRLYWYRQTLGQGPEFLTYFQNEAQLEKSRLLSDRFSAERPKGSFSTLEIQRTEQGDSAMYLCASSSELGQGGRTDTQYFGPGTRLTVL.